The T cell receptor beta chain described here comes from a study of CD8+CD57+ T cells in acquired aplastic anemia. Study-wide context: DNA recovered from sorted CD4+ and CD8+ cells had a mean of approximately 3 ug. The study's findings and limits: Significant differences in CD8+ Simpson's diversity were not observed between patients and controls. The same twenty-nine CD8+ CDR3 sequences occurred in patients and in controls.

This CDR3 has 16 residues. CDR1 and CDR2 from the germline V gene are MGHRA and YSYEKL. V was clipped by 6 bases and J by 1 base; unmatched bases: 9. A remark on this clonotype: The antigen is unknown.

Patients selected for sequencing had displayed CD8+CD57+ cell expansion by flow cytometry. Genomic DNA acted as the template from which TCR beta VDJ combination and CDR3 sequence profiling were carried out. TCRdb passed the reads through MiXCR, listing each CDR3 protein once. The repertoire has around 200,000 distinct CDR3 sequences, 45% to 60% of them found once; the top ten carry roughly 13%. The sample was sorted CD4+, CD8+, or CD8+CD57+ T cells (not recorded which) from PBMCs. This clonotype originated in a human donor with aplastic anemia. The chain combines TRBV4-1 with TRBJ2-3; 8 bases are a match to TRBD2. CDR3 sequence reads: CASSALAGTRTDTQYF. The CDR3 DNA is TGCGCCAGCAGTGCCTTAGCGGGAACTCGCACAGATACGCAGTATTTT.